These T cell receptor beta chains were read from a single sample in a study of naive and memory T cell subsets. In TCRdb, the UMI-ligation and nested PCR reads were re-called with MiXCR into one record per CDR3 protein. In the table there are 85,000 or so distinct CDR3 sequences, around 9% of which are singletons. Sequences were obtained from naive CD8+ T cells from blood. These receptors came from a human donor in good health. CDR3s include the opening cysteine and the closing phenylalanine or tryptophan. The D gene is left open where the match is weak. Only some rows state a clone size, as once, few, many or a class for expanded clones.

j_call | clone_size | d_call | v_call | cdr3_aa | cdr3_nt
TRBJ2-6 | few | . | TRBV6-4 | CASSDIDRTPSGANVLTF | TGTGCCAGCAGTGACATAGACAGAACTCCCTCTGGGGCCAACGTCCTGACTTTC
TRBJ2-1 | many | . | TRBV29-1 | CSVRVADEQFF | TGCAGCGTCCGGGTAGCCGATGAGCAGTTCTTC
TRBJ2-3 | . | . | TRBV6-6 | CASSPKRSTDTQYF | TGTGCCAGCAGCCCTAAGCGGTCCACAGATACGCAGTATTTT
TRBJ1-1 | . | . | TRBV7-9 | CASRQGLNTEAFF | TGTGCCAGCAGACAGGGACTGAACACTGAAGCTTTCTTT
TRBJ2-2 | many | TRBD2 | TRBV15 | CATSRGLADTGELFF | TGTGCCACCAGCAGAGGTCTAGCGGACACCGGGGAGCTGTTTTTT
TRBJ1-2 | . | . | TRBV29-1 | CSVATKGAYGCTF | .
TRBJ2-2 | few | . | TRBV12-3/TRBV12-4 | CASSLTFFGELFF | TGTGCCAGCAGTCTTACCTTTTTTGGGGAGCTGTTTTTT
TRBJ2-3 | . | TRBD1 | TRBV5-1 | CASSGTGGTDTQYF | TGCGCCAGCAGCGGGACAGGGGGCACAGATACGCAGTATTTT
TRBJ2-1 | many | TRBD2 | TRBV10-3 | CAISESTQASGFVSRVF | TGTGCCATCAGTGAGTCGACTCAGGCTAGCGGATTCGTGAGCAGGGTCTTC
TRBJ1-2 | many | . | TRBV19 | CASSTYGYTF | TGTGCCAGTAGTACATATGGCTACACCTTC
TRBJ1-1 | many | . | TRBV25-1 | CASNFPGGGLGTEAFF | TGTGCCAGCAACTTCCCCGGGGGGGGCTTGGGCACTGAAGCTTTCTTT
TRBJ2-5 | many | . | TRBV7-9 | CASSLVLASVLQETQYF | TGTGCCAGCAGCTTAGTACTGGCTAGCGTACTTCAAGAGACCCAGTACTTC
TRBJ2-1 | many | . | TRBV24-1 | CATSDEYEQFF | TGTGCCACCAGTGATGAATATGAGCAGTTCTTC
TRBJ2-2 | . | TRBD1 | TRBV7-9 | CASSSGDSPNTGELFF | TGTGCCAGCAGCTCCGGGGACAGCCCAAACACCGGGGAGCTGTTTTTT
TRBJ2-1 | few | TRBD2 | TRBV7-8 | CASTFSGRPYNEQFF | TGTGCCAGCACCTTTAGCGGGAGGCCGTACAATGAGCAGTTCTTC
TRBJ2-5 | . | . | TRBV6-5 | CASSYFEGRRETQYF | TGTGCCAGCAGTTACTTCGAGGGCCGACGGGAGACCCAGTACTTC
TRBJ2-3 | . | . | TRBV20-1 | CSAREVKGVPEARTDTQYF | TGCAGTGCTAGAGAGGTTAAAGGGGTACCTGAGGCCCGGACAGATACGCAGTATTTT
TRBJ2-3 | many | . | TRBV12-3/TRBV12-4 | CASSLGPGTQYF | TGTGCCAGCAGTTTAGGTCCCGGTACGCAGTATTTT
TRBJ2-3 | few | TRBD1 | TRBV15 | CASSDRGLSDTQYF | TGTGCCTCCTCGGACAGGGGGCTATCAGATACGCAGTATTTT
TRBJ2-1 | . | . | TRBV25-1 | CASSGGAGAGYNEQFF | TGTGCCAGCAGTGGTGGGGCGGGGGCTGGATACAATGAGCAGTTCTTC
TRBJ2-7 | . | TRBD2 | TRBV6-5 | CATQLAGSDEQYF | TGTGCCACGCAACTAGCGGGCTCCGACGAGCAGTACTTC
TRBJ2-7 | . | . | TRBV5-1 | CASSLEGPSYEQYF | TGCGCCAGCAGCTTGGAGGGACCTTCCTACGAGCAGTACTTC
TRBJ1-1 | . | . | TRBV27 | CASSPLGGAHPIAFF | TGTGCCAGCAGTCCACTTGGGGGGGCACATCCGATAGCTTTCTTT
TRBJ2-3 | few | TRBD2 | TRBV7-2 | CASSPDGGRAGTDTQYF | TGTGCCAGCAGCCCCGACGGCGGGAGGGCCGGTACAGATACGCAGTATTTT
TRBJ2-1 | many | . | TRBV7-7 | CASSLNRNSYNEQFF | TGTGCCAGCAGCTTGAACAGGAATTCCTACAATGAGCAGTTCTTC
TRBJ2-1 | many | TRBD1 | TRBV29-1 | CSVEPGTGSSYNEQFF | TGCAGCGTTGAACCCGGGACAGGGAGCTCCTACAATGAGCAGTTCTTC
TRBJ2-1 | . | . | TRBV6-5 | CASSPNVIGQSNEQFF | TGTGCCAGCAGTCCTAATGTAATCGGGCAGAGTAATGAGCAGTTCTTC
TRBJ1-1 | few | . | TRBV10-2 | CASSEGMGEAFF | TGCGCCAGCAGTGAGGGGATGGGGGAAGCTTTCTTT
TRBJ2-1 | . | TRBD2 | TRBV19 | CASTVSGSSYNEQFF | TGTGCCAGTACCGTTAGCGGGAGCTCCTACAATGAGCAGTTCTTC
TRBJ2-7 | . | TRBD1 | TRBV5-4 | CASSGGQGNTYEQYF | TGTGCCAGCAGCGGCGGACAGGGAAATACCTACGAGCAGTACTTC
TRBJ2-6 | many | TRBD1 | TRBV5-6 | CASTRDRARSGANVLTF | TGTGCCAGCACCCGGGACAGGGCAAGGTCTGGGGCCAACGTCCTGACTTTC
TRBJ2-7 | few | . | TRBV2 | CASSSYEQYF | TGTGCCAGCAGCTCCTACGAGCAGTACTTC
TRBJ2-1 | few | . | TRBV14 | CASSHHGTLVGEQFF | TGTGCCAGCAGCCATCACGGGACACTGGTCGGGGAGCAGTTCTTC
TRBJ1-4 | few | . | TRBV2 | CASSEFQGGEKLFF | TGTGCCAGCAGTGAATTTCAGGGCGGTGAAAAACTGTTTTTT
TRBJ2-7 | . | TRBD2 | TRBV12-3/TRBV12-4 | CASTPLLAGNYEQYF | TGTGCCAGCACCCCGCTCCTAGCGGGAAACTACGAGCAGTACTTC
TRBJ2-3 | many | . | TRBV2 | CASSEDRSTDTQYF | TGTGCCAGCAGTGAGGACAGATCCACAGATACGCAGTATTTT